This entry lists 28 T cell receptor beta chains sequenced from one sample in a study of blood T cell repertoires in COVID-19 (TCRdb year 2020). To prepare the library, the immunoSEQ multiplex PCR assay was applied. The immuneACCESS repertoire file appears here via TCRdb, limited to in-frame rearrangements. These files lack a portion of the clones; in checked studies, under half of the deficit traces to unresolved V genes, and the cause of the others is not known. The sample table contains about 92,000 clones; only one count was recorded for about 78% of them. The ten largest make up approximately 8.2% of the sample. Sequenced material: peripheral blood. These receptors came from a man between 50 and 59 years old who had recovered from COVID-19.

The V and J genes are TRBV4-1 and TRBJ1-6; 9 bases are shared with TRBD1. In germline, CDR1 is MGHRA, CDR2 YSYEKL. CDR3 length: 15 amino acids. With V trimmed by 1 base and J by 7 bases, 2 bases remained unmatched. The CDR3 reads CASSQAGQGNSPLHF. The CDR3 region has the DNA TGCGCCAGCAGCCAAGCGGGACAGGGAAATTCACCCCTCCACTTT.

The rearrangement joins TRBV5-6 to TRBJ2-7; no clear D. Germline-derived CDR1 and CDR2 are SGHDT and YYEEEE. V gave up 3 bases and J gave up 0 bases, with 10 bases separating them. CDR3 size: 14 residues. CDR3 loop: CASSSSSGSYEQYF. The CDR3 DNA is TGTGCCAGCAGCTCGTCCTCGGGCTCCTACGAGCAGTACTTC.

The J gene is TRBJ2-1, the V gene TRBV27; 9 nucleotides agree with TRBD1. The CDR3 runs 13 residues. CDR1 MNHEY and CDR2 SMNVEV come from the germline V gene (reference sequence). Unmatched junction bases numbered 0, after V lost 3 bases and J lost 6 bases. The CDR3 sequence: CASSLGQGNEQFF. The CDR3 nucleotides read TGTGCCAGCAGTTTGGGACAGGGCAATGAGCAGTTCTTC.

V and J are TRBV18 and TRBJ2-5; D is ambiguous. Germline-derived CDR1 and CDR2 are KGHSH and LQKENI. V lost 3 bases, J lost 2 bases, and 10 bases lay in between. The length of the CDR3 is 14 residues. CDR3 in DNA: TGTGCCAGCTCACCCGCGCCGTTACAAGAGACCCAGTACTTC. Protein: CASSPAPLQETQYF.

The chain recombines TRBV19 with TRBJ1-4, with D tentatively TRBD1 (5 bases). The germline gives CDR1 LNHDA, CDR2 SQIVND (reference sequence). Between the trimmed V and J ends, which lost 3 bases and 1 base, there was a span of 6 bases. The CDR3 loop spans 14 amino acids. The CDR3 spells CASSIGGTNEKLFF. CDR3 DNA: TGTGCCAGTAGTATCGGGGGAACTAATGAAAAACTGTTTTTT.

This chain joins TRBV19 and TRBJ2-1; 7 bases are a match to TRBD2. V lost 5 bases, J lost 3 bases, and 4 bases stayed unmatched. The CDR3 contains 14 residues. Germline V gives CDR1 LNHDA, CDR2 SQIVND (reference sequence). The CDR3 is CASSPSGGYNEQFF. The CDR3 region has the DNA TGTGCCAGTAGTCCGTCGGGGGGCTACAATGAGCAGTTCTTC.

The chain combines TRBV5-4 with TRBJ2-3, with a possible D match to TRBD1 (6 bases). Deletions cut 4 bases from V and 2 bases from J, with 14 bases between. The CDR3 extends over 15 amino acids. In germline, CDR1 is SGHNT, CDR2 YYREEE (reference sequence). CDR3 sequence reads: CASSPRTAITDTQYF. The DNA for the CDR3 is TGTGCCAGCAGCCCGCGGACAGCGATCACAGATACGCAGTATTTT.

In regard to this clone: Its ends do not fully match the called genes, so a read error is possible. This chain links TRBV2 with TRBJ1-2; TRBD1 might be the D (6 bases). The CDR3 totals 15 residues. CDR1 and CDR2 from the germline V gene are SNHLY and FYNNEI. Written as DNA, the CDR3 is TGTGCCAGCAGGGAAGAACAGGGATCTTACTATGGCTACACCTTC. This sequence encodes CASREEQGSYYGYTF.

This clone was found a few times. The chain has TRBV4-3 and TRBJ1-3, with D possibly being TRBD1 (6 bases). The germline V gene has CDR1 LGHNA and CDR2 YSLEER. The CDR3 length is 17 residues. The V end lost 1 base, the J end lost 2 bases, and 15 bases lay between the germline ends. DNA of the CDR3: TGCGCCAGCAGCCAAGGGTACACCGCAGGGGCTGGAAACACCATATATTTT. It encodes CASSQGYTAGAGNTIYF.

The chain uses TRBV5-4 and TRBJ1-6; 8 bases map to TRBD1. The CDR3 runs to 14 residues. The J segment lost 10 bases and the V segment lost 4 bases, leaving 7 bases of the junction unmatched. Germline V CDR1 and CDR2: SGHNT, YYREEE (reference sequence). In DNA form, the CDR3 reads TGTGCCAGCAGCCCTGGACAGGGCGAGTCACCCCTCCACTTT. Its protein is CASSPGQGESPLHF.

This chain uses TRBV28 with TRBJ2-3; 9 positions agree with TRBD2. The V gene's germline CDR1 is MDHEN and CDR2 SYDVKM. V shed 1 base, J shed 0 bases, and the junction held 8 bases outside the gene matches. The CDR3 sequence is 18 residues long. The CDR3 protein is CASSLFIRLAVSTDTQYF. CDR3 in DNA: TGTGCCAGCAGTTTATTTATCCGACTAGCGGTTAGCACAGATACGCAGTATTTT.

V gene TRBV29-1 combines with J gene TRBJ1-2; TRBD1 agrees at 8 bases. The CDR3 contains 13 residues. Germline loops: CDR1 SQVTM, CDR2 ANQGSEA. The V and J ends lost 7 bases and 0 bases, in that order; junction bases with no gene match: 4. CDR3 bases: TGCAGCGCTAGGACAGGGACTAACTATGGCTACACCTTC. This sequence encodes CSARTGTNYGYTF.

V usage is TRBV5-1 and J usage is TRBJ2-1, with 12 bases identical to TRBD2. There are 19 residues in the CDR3. With V trimmed by 2 bases and J by 0 bases, 9 bases remained unmatched. Germline V gene sequence: CDR1 SGHRS, CDR2 YFSETQ. The CDR3 loop is CASSLGLAGLHTSYNEQFF. The CDR3 DNA reads TGCGCCAGCAGCTTAGGACTAGCGGGACTACACACCTCCTACAATGAGCAGTTCTTC.

The rearrangement uses TRBV30 and TRBJ1-2, with no clear D. The CDR3 spans 12 residues. Trimming removed 1 base at V and 3 bases at J, with 6 bases between. Germline V lookup: CDR1 GTSNPN, CDR2 SVGIG (reference sequence). The chain's CDR3 is CAWSEEDYGYTF. The CDR3 DNA reads as TGTGCCTGGAGTGAAGAGGACTATGGCTACACCTTC.

This chain links TRBV9 with TRBJ2-1; 15 bases fit TRBD2. The J segment lost 6 bases and the V segment lost 4 bases, leaving 14 bases of the junction unmatched. The CDR3 is 19 residues long. Germline V CDR1 and CDR2: SGDLS, YYNGEE. As DNA, the CDR3 is TGTGCCAGCAGCTTGGGGACTAGCGGGGGGCCCAGAGAGGTCAATGAGCAGTTCTTC. This sequence encodes CASSLGTSGGPREVNEQFF.

The chain carries TRBV7-2 and TRBJ1-4; possibly TRBD1 for D (6 bases). Between the trimmed V and J ends, which lost 1 base and 5 bases, there was a span of 11 bases. CDR3 length equals 15 residues. Germline values: CDR1 SGHTA, CDR2 FQGNSA. The CDR3 protein is CASSLVGTQNEKLFF. CDR3 nucleotide sequence: TGTGCCAGCAGCTTAGTAGGGACACAGAATGAAAAACTGTTTTTT.

This clone was seen only a few times. The chain combines TRBV7-9 with TRBJ1-1; D gene ambiguous. The CDR3 runs to 15 residues. Germline V gives CDR1 SEHNR, CDR2 FQNEAQ (reference sequence). V shed 2 bases and J shed 2 bases, with 12 bases lying between them. CDR3 region: CASSLQSGSNTEAFF. The CDR3 nucleotides are TGTGCCAGCAGCTTACAATCGGGGTCTAACACTGAAGCTTTCTTT.

This chain joins TRBV9 and TRBJ1-1, with 7 positions matching TRBD1. Germline V gene lookup returns CDR1 SGDLS and CDR2 YYNGEE. The length of the CDR3 is 15 residues. With 5 bases clipped from V and 1 base from J, the junction kept 8 bases outside the gene matches. The DNA for the CDR3 is TGTGCCAGCAGGCCCGTGGGGACAGAGAACACTGAAGCTTTCTTT. It yields the protein CASRPVGTENTEAFF.

V is TRBV7-2 and J is TRBJ2-2, with TRBD1 as a possible D gene (5 bases). Trimming cost V 5 bases and J 6 bases, with 13 bases left between them. The germline gives CDR1 SGHTA, CDR2 FQGNSA. The CDR3 consists of 14 residues. In DNA, the CDR3 is TGTGCCAGCAGCAACCTGCCCAGGGCCGGGGAGCTGTTTTTT. This encodes CASSNLPRAGELFF.

The chain uses TRBV4-2 and TRBJ2-3, with TRBD2 identical over 13 bases. Germline V gives CDR1 LGHNA, CDR2 YNFKEQ. Trimming took 1 base from V and 3 from J; bases not matched to a gene: 1. The CDR3 totals 16 residues. CDR3 sequence (DNA): TGTGCCAGCAGCCAAGTGACTAGCGGGAGGACAGATACGCAGTATTTT. Protein product: CASSQVTSGRTDTQYF.

The V and J genes are TRBV28 and TRBJ2-7; 8 bases line up with TRBD1. The trim removed 6 bases at V and 1 base at J, leaving 8 bases unmatched. CDR3 length equals 15 residues. CDR1 MDHEN and CDR2 SYDVKM come from the germline V gene. CDR3 sequence: CASSEAGTGSYEQYF. Here the CDR3 DNA reads TGTGCCAGCAGCGAAGCTGGGACAGGTTCCTACGAGCAGTACTTC.

The gene calls are TRBV4-2 and TRBJ2-7, with D possibly matching TRBD2 (7 bases). In germline, CDR1 is LGHNA, CDR2 YNFKEQ. The CDR3 sequence is 15 residues long. Deletions cut 1 base from V and 0 bases from J, with 10 bases between. The CDR3 DNA reads as TGTGCCAGCAGCCAAGGGCGGGGGCTCTCCTACGAGCAGTACTTC. Its protein is CASSQGRGLSYEQYF.

V is TRBV5-1 and J is TRBJ1-1; D is unclear. Trimming removed 5 bases from V and 3 bases from J, with 11 bases in between. The CDR3 loop spans 13 amino acids. Germline loops: CDR1 SGHRS, CDR2 YFSETQ. CDR3 amino acids: CASSRDTDTEAFF. The DNA of the CDR3 is TGCGCCAGCAGTCGCGACACCGACACTGAAGCTTTCTTT.

CDR3 sequence: CAWGPPSGGTDTQYF. The CDR3 region has the DNA TGTGCCTGGGGACCCCCCAGCGGGGGGACAGATACGCAGTATTTT. The rearrangement joins TRBV30 to TRBJ2-3, with TRBD2 matching 9 bases. This CDR3 comprises 15 residues. Germline V CDR1 and CDR2: GTSNPN, SVGIG (reference sequence). Trimming cost V 5 bases and J 3 bases; bases outside gene matches: 9. The full variable domain, with the rest looked up from reference TRBV30 and TRBJ2-3, is SQTIHQWPATLVQPVGSPLSLECTVEGTSNPNLYWYRQAAGRGLQLLFYSVGIGQISSEVPQNLSASRPQDRQFILSSKKLLLSDSGFYLCAWGPPSGGTDTQYFGPGTRLTVL.

This clone was recorded at least ten times. The chain employs TRBV6-2 or TRBV6-3 and TRBJ2-7; 9 bases are shared with TRBD1. The germline V gene encodes CDR1 MNHEY and CDR2 SVGEGT. After removal of 5 bases from V and 0 bases from J, the junction contained 5 bases not matched to a gene. CDR3 length: 15 amino acids. The chain's CDR3 is CASSEDRGSSYEQYF. For the CDR3, the DNA is TGTGCCAGCAGTGAGGACAGGGGTAGCTCCTACGAGCAGTACTTC.

The V and J genes are TRBV19 and TRBJ2-2; 8 positions agree with TRBD1. V gave up 5 bases and J gave up 5 bases; unmatched junction bases: 4. The CDR3 runs to 14 residues. Germline-derived CDR1 and CDR2 are LNHDA and SQIVND (reference sequence). The CDR3 DNA reads TGTGCCAGTAGTGACAGGGGTTCAACCGGGGAGCTGTTTTTT. Translated, it gives CASSDRGSTGELFF.

The chain uses TRBV3-1 (or the pseudogene TRBV3-2) and TRBJ2-7, with D uncertain. This CDR3 is 11 amino acids long. Germline V gene data show CDR1 as LGHDT and CDR2 as YNNKEL (reference sequence). V dropped 3 bases and J dropped 4 bases, with 4 bases sitting between them. In nucleotides, the CDR3 is TGTGCCAGCAGCCACCGTTACGAGCAGTACTTC. Translated, it gives CASSHRYEQYF.

The chain has TRBV7-3 and TRBJ2-5; 8 bases align to TRBD1. The CDR3 runs to 14 residues. Germline values: CDR1 SGHTA, CDR2 FQGTGA. Unmatched junction bases numbered 4, after V lost 5 bases and J lost 2 bases. In nucleotides, the CDR3 is TGTGCCAGCAGCCGACAGGGGAGACAAGAGACCCAGTACTTC. Translation: CASSRQGRQETQYF.